This TCR beta chain is from a study of shared clonotypes between healthy human individuals. The CDR3 has 12 amino acids. Germline V gene lookup returns CDR1 SNHLY and CDR2 FYNNEI. With 6 bases removed from V and 5 bases from J, the gap between germline ends came to 7 bases. Profiled with immunoSEQ multiplex PCR; TCRdb holds only in-frame clones, not every one. The sample lists around 1.5 million clones; approximately 98% were seen once. This chain connects TRBV2 to TRBJ2-2; D is uncertain. The sequence was obtained from a young man in good health. Sequenced input: naive CD4+ T cells sorted from blood. The subset was: CD45RA+ positively selected. This CDR3 reads CASRLRTGELFF. CDR3 nucleotide sequence: TGTGCCAGCAGATTAAGGACCGGGGAGCTGTTTTTT.